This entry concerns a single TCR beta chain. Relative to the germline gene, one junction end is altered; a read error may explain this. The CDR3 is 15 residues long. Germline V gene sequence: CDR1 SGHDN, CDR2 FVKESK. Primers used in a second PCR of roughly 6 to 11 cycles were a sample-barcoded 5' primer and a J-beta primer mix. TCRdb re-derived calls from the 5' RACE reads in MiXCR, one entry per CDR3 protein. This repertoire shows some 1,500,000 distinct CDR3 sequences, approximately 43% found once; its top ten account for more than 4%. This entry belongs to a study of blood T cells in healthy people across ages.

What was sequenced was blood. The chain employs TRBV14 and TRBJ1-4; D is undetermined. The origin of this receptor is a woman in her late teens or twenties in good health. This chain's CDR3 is CTSSPQGLRNEKLFF. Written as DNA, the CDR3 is TGTACCAGCAGCCCCCAAGGACTCAGAAATGAAAAACTGTTTTTT.